Shown below are 32 T cell receptor beta chains from a single sample sequenced in a study of shared T cell receptors in the human thymus. Assay: immunoSEQ multiplex PCR; the TCRdb copy retains only in-frame clones and omits some. The data show about 540,000 clones, with around three quarters seen just once and about 0.014% held by the top ten. This sample was shared with a second study, whose subject was human thymus T cells.

Sample: thymocytes. The receptors shown here come from a boy under three years old with a congenital heart defect.

The rearrangement uses TRBV28 and TRBJ2-7, with TRBD2 matching over 10 bases. J was trimmed by 4 bases and V by 6 bases; bases with no gene match: 6. Germline values: CDR1 MDHEN, CDR2 SYDVKM. The CDR3 sequence is 14 residues long. The CDR3 protein is CASSPPSGGYEQYF. In DNA form, the CDR3 reads TGTGCCAGCAGCCCGCCTAGCGGGGGTTACGAGCAGTACTTC.

The rearrangement joins TRBV27 to TRBJ1-2; TRBD1 is a possible D gene (6 bases). Trimming removed 5 bases from V and 2 bases from J, with 12 bases in between. The germline V gene encodes CDR1 MNHEY and CDR2 SMNVEV (reference sequence). This CDR3 has 14 residues. The CDR3 sequence: CASSPQGNNYGYTF. The CDR3, as DNA: TGTGCCAGCAGTCCTCAGGGGAACAACTATGGCTACACCTTC.

The chain employs TRBV2 and TRBJ1-1; TRBD1 agrees at 7 bases. Trimming at V came to 7 bases and at J to 6 bases, leaving 11 bases not matched to a gene. This CDR3 contains 14 residues. The germline V gene has CDR1 SNHLY and CDR2 FYNNEI. The chain's CDR3 is CASTPLEGGSEAFF. The CDR3 DNA follows: TGTGCCAGCACTCCACTGGAAGGGGGCTCTGAAGCTTTCTTT. Full variable domain (remainder filled in from reference TRBV2 and TRBJ1-1): EPEVTQTPSHQVTQMGQEVILRCVPISNHLYFYWYRQILGQKVEFLVSFYNNEISEKSEIFDDQFSVERPDGSNFTLKIRSTKLEDSAMYFCASTPLEGGSEAFFGQGTRLTVV.

The chain links TRBV29-1 to TRBJ1-3, with TRBD1 matching over 7 bases. There are 15 residues in the CDR3. Unmatched junction bases numbered 14, after V lost 8 bases and J lost 4 bases. Germline CDR1 reads SQVTM; CDR2 reads ANQGSEA. The CDR3 spells CSLPLLQGRGNTIYF. Written as DNA, the CDR3 is TGCAGCCTTCCTCTTTTACAGGGGCGAGGAAACACCATATATTTT.

The V gene is TRBV27, the J gene TRBJ2-1; tentatively, D is TRBD2 (6 bases). The CDR3 is 14 amino acids. The V end was cut by 2 bases, the J end by 8 bases, with 13 bases between. Germline V gene sequence: CDR1 MNHEY, CDR2 SMNVEV (reference sequence). The CDR3 sequence: CASSLERRGDEQFF. CDR3 nucleotide sequence: TGTGCCAGCAGTTTAGAACGGAGGGGAGATGAGCAGTTCTTC.

This clone has only a few counts. This rearrangement joins TRBV15 to TRBJ1-2; 10 positions agree with TRBD1. Germline assignment: CDR1 LNHNV and CDR2 YYDKDF (reference sequence). The V gene end was trimmed by 6 bases and the J gene end by 2 bases; junction bases not matched to a gene: 6. The CDR3 is 15 residues long. The CDR3 DNA sequence: TGTGCCACCAGAGGGGACAGGGGACCCAACTATGGCTACACCTTC. Residues: CATRGDRGPNYGYTF.

This sequence joins TRBV2 and TRBJ2-7; 7 positions match TRBD1. The ends lost 11 bases at V and 4 bases at J; junction bases unmatched: 8. The CDR3 extends over 12 amino acids. CDR1 and CDR2 from the germline V gene are SNHLY and FYNNEI. The CDR3 spells CACRDRPYEQYF. The CDR3 coding sequence is TGTGCCTGCCGGGACAGACCGTACGAGCAGTACTTC.

This clone was detected only a few times. The chain has TRBV6-5 and TRBJ1-1; 12 bases are shared with TRBD1. The CDR3 covers 15 residues. Germline values: CDR1 MNHEY, CDR2 SVGAGI. Trimming at V came to 6 bases and at J to 5 bases, leaving 7 bases not matched to a gene. This CDR3 is CASSPGTGGRTEAFF. CDR3 sequence (DNA): TGTGCCAGCAGCCCCGGGACAGGGGGCCGGACTGAAGCTTTCTTT.

The chain combines TRBV11-2 with TRBJ1-1; 8 bases fit TRBD1. Germline V gene lookup returns CDR1 SGHAT and CDR2 FQNNGV. Losses at the gene ends were 6 bases for V and 5 bases for J; bases not matched to a gene: 8. The CDR3 totals 14 residues. The CDR3 DNA sequence: TGTGCCAGCAGTCTCAGGGGGCGGTGGACTGAAGCTTTCTTT. This codes for CASSLRGRWTEAFF.

V and J are TRBV4-3 and TRBJ1-2; 8 nucleotides match TRBD1. In germline, CDR1 is LGHNA, CDR2 YSLEER. V shed 3 bases and J 7 bases; nucleotides not matched to a gene: 10. The CDR3 is made up of 15 amino acids. The CDR3 reads CASSHPDREPGGYTF. CDR3 nucleotides: TGCGCCAGCAGCCACCCGGACAGGGAGCCAGGTGGCTACACCTTC.

In its sample, this clone was seen a few times. The rearrangement joins TRBV7-9 to TRBJ2-1, with 10 bases matching TRBD2. Germline V gene data show CDR1 as SEHNR and CDR2 as FQNEAQ (reference sequence). This CDR3 region has 18 residues. After removal of 5 bases from V and 6 bases from J, the junction contained 16 bases not matched to a gene. CDR3 region: CASSQSGRAFRPRNEQFF. The CDR3 bases are TGTGCCAGCAGCCAAAGCGGGAGGGCTTTTAGGCCACGCAATGAGCAGTTCTTC.

This sequence joins TRBV5-6 and TRBJ1-6, with unresolved D. The CDR3 length is 12 residues. The germline CDR1 and CDR2 sequences are SGHDT and YYEEEE. Trimming pared 4 bases from V and 7 bases from J, leaving 6 bases between. CDR3 in amino acids: CASSRPNSPLHF. The CDR3 nucleotides are TGTGCCAGCAGCCGTCCCAATTCACCCCTCCACTTT.

This rearrangement joins TRBV5-1 to TRBJ2-1, with 14 bases aligning to TRBD2. Germline CDR1 reads SGHRS; CDR2 reads YFSETQ. The CDR3 sequence is 20 residues long. The junction had 9 bases not matched to a gene; V was cut back by 0 bases and J by 1 base. CDR3 region: CASSLVVGTSGRVSYNEQFF. The CDR3 DNA sequence: TGCGCCAGCAGCTTGGTTGTCGGGACTAGCGGGAGAGTATCCTACAATGAGCAGTTCTTC.

The J gene is TRBJ1-5, the V gene TRBV5-8, with 9 nucleotides matching TRBD1. Germline lookup yields CDR1 SGHTS and CDR2 YDEGEE. The CDR3 runs to 13 residues. V lost 3 bases and J lost 9; bases outside the gene matches: 4. Written as DNA, the CDR3 is TGTGCCAGCAGCTCCGGGACAGGGACGCCCCAGCATTTT. This codes for CASSSGTGTPQHF.

For the CDR3, the DNA is TGTGCCAGCAGTTTGCAGGCATACTCCTACGAGCAGTACTTC. Translated: CASSLQAYSYEQYF. The chain is built from TRBV27 and TRBJ2-7; no clear D. Germline V gene lookup returns CDR1 MNHEY and CDR2 SMNVEV (reference sequence). The CDR3 has 14 residues. V lost 3 bases to trimming and J lost 0 bases, with 9 bases between them.

The rearrangement uses TRBV29-1 and TRBJ2-7, with 8 bases lining up with TRBD2. The V gene's germline CDR1 is SQVTM and CDR2 ANQGSEA. This CDR3 is built from 15 residues. J was trimmed by 5 bases and V by 0 bases; bases with no gene match: 9. The CDR3 spells CSVEDGGGQGDEQYF. The CDR3 bases are TGCAGCGTTGAAGATGGCGGGGGGCAGGGTGACGAGCAGTACTTC.

The V and J genes are TRBV18 and TRBJ2-5; D possibly corresponds to TRBD1 (5 bases). CDR1 and CDR2 (germline): KGHSH, LQKENI. Deletions cut 1 base from V and 2 bases from J, with 14 bases between. The CDR3 is 16 amino acids. DNA for the CDR3: TGTGCCAGCTCACCACGGGGCTCAAGGCGGCAAGAGACCCAGTACTTC. Protein sequence: CASSPRGSRRQETQYF.

V gene TRBV6-5 combines with J gene TRBJ1-3; D possibly corresponds to TRBD1 (5 bases). CDR1 and CDR2 from the germline V gene are MNHEY and SVGAGI. V was pared by 6 bases and J by 0 bases, with 12 bases between. This CDR3 comprises 15 residues. This CDR3 reads CASSKRQRSGNTIYF. CDR3 nucleotide sequence: TGTGCCAGCAGCAAAAGACAGCGCTCTGGAAACACCATATATTTT.

The chain combines TRBV4-1 with TRBJ1-2; TRBD1 agrees at 10 bases. Losses at the gene ends were 1 base for V and 7 bases for J; bases not matched to a gene: 9. The V gene's germline CDR1 is MGHRA and CDR2 YSYEKL. The CDR3 loop spans 16 amino acids. The chain's CDR3 is CASSQGLRQGASGYTF. CDR3 nucleotides: TGCGCCAGCAGCCAAGGATTGAGACAGGGGGCTAGTGGCTACACCTTC.

The chain recombines TRBV7-9 with TRBJ2-1; 12 bases agree with TRBD2. V lost 4 bases and J lost 7; bases outside the gene matches: 14. CDR1 is SEHNR and CDR2 is FQNEAQ in the germline V gene (reference sequence). This CDR3 spans 18 amino acids. CDR3 protein: CASSSPPSTSGRSNEQFF. The CDR3 DNA is TGTGCCAGCAGCTCCCCGCCCTCGACTAGCGGGAGATCAAATGAGCAGTTCTTC.

About this clone: One junction end disagrees with the germline gene, perhaps due to a read error. This chain joins TRBV11-3 and TRBJ2-7; TRBD1 agrees at 8 bases. The CDR3 length is 16 residues. The germline gives CDR1 SGHNT, CDR2 YENEEA. The CDR3 DNA sequence: TGTGCCAGCAGCCTAGATGGCAGGGGGCGAGTTTACGAGCAGTACTTC. Amino acids: CASSLDGRGRVYEQYF. The whole variable domain, remainder taken from reference TRBV11-3 and TRBJ2-7, is EAGVVQSPRYKIIEKKQPVAFWCNPISGHNTLYWYLQNLGQGPELLIRYENEEAVDDSQLPKDRFSAERLKGVDSTLKIQPAELGDSAVYLCASSLDGRGRVYEQYFGPGTRLTVT.

This chain uses TRBV28 with TRBJ2-7, with D uncertain. V gave up 5 bases and J gave up 0 bases, with 8 bases separating them. CDR1 and CDR2 (germline): MDHEN, SYDVKM. There are 13 residues in the CDR3. As DNA, the CDR3 is TGTGCCAGCAGTCCCCCCCACTCCTACGAGCAGTACTTC. Protein: CASSPPHSYEQYF. Full variable domain (remainder filled in from reference TRBV28 and TRBJ2-7): DVKVTQSSRYLVKRTGEKVFLECVQDMDHENMFWYRQDPGLGLRLIYFSYDVKMKEKGDIPEGYSVSREKKERFSLILESASTNQTSMYLCASSPPHSYEQYFGPGTRLTVT.

The rearrangement uses TRBV11-3 and TRBJ2-6, with D possibly TRBD2 on 5 matching bases. Germline CDR1 and CDR2: SGHNT and YENEEA. The CDR3 covers 15 residues. V was clipped by 8 bases and J by 0 bases, with 11 bases between them. Written as DNA, the CDR3 is TGTGCCAGCCGGACTTTCCACTCTGGGGCCAACGTCCTGACTTTC. Protein product: CASRTFHSGANVLTF.

The rearrangement joins TRBV19 to TRBJ2-2; 15 nucleotides align to TRBD2. Germline V gives CDR1 LNHDA, CDR2 SQIVND (reference sequence). This CDR3 spans 16 amino acids. V gave up 11 bases and J gave up 5 bases; unmatched junction bases: 9. This chain's CDR3 is CAGGLAGGPGTGELFF. CDR3 bases: TGTGCCGGGGGACTAGCGGGAGGCCCTGGGACCGGGGAGCTGTTTTTT.

This chain joins TRBV4-1 and TRBJ1-2; D possibly corresponds to TRBD1 (5 bases). With 1 base removed from V and 3 bases from J, the gap between germline ends came to 12 bases. Germline V CDR1 and CDR2: MGHRA, YSYEKL. This CDR3 spans 15 amino acids. The CDR3 nucleotides read TGCGCCAGCAGCCAAGCTGGCAGGGAGGACTATGGCTACACCTTC. Its protein is CASSQAGREDYGYTF.

The chain has TRBV27 and TRBJ2-5; a weak D match, TRBD2 (7 bases). The CDR3 runs 16 residues. Looked up from germline, CDR1 is MNHEY and CDR2 is SMNVEV (reference sequence). Trimming took 3 bases from V and 4 from J, leaving 18 bases between them. CDR3 protein: CASSLGAGGGRETQYF. CDR3 bases: TGTGCCAGCAGTTTGGGGGCTGGGGGGGGGAGAGAGACCCAGTACTTC.

J is TRBJ2-4 and V is TRBV19; D possibly corresponds to TRBD1 (5 bases). Deletions cut 4 bases from V and 0 bases from J, with 13 bases between. The CDR3 extends over 16 amino acids. Germline loops: CDR1 LNHDA, CDR2 SQIVND (reference sequence). The CDR3: CASSRQLGLAKNIQYF. CDR3 nucleotide sequence: TGTGCCAGTAGTAGACAGTTGGGGTTAGCCAAAAACATTCAGTACTTC.

This clone was detected only once. The V gene is TRBV20-1, the J gene TRBJ1-1; D uncertain. This CDR3 is 11 amino acids long. V shed 6 bases and J shed 7 bases, with 12 bases lying between them. Looked up from germline, CDR1 is DFQATT and CDR2 is SNEGSKA (reference sequence). CDR3 nucleotides: TGCAGTGCCGATTCCCCGGGTGAAGCTTTCTTT. Its translation is CSADSPGEAFF.

This chain connects TRBV7-9 to TRBJ2-3; tentatively, D is TRBD1 (5 bases). CDR1 is SEHNR, CDR2 FQNEAQ, per germline (reference sequence). CDR3 size: 13 residues. V was pared by 6 bases and J by 3 bases, with 10 bases between. CDR3 in amino acids: CASRYTGTDTQYF. The CDR3 nucleotides read TGTGCCAGCAGATATACAGGTACAGATACGCAGTATTTT.

The chain links TRBV7-9 to TRBJ2-3; D call uncertain. Trimming took 2 bases from V and 9 from J, leaving 12 bases between them. The CDR3 consists of 13 residues. Germline V lookup: CDR1 SEHNR, CDR2 FQNEAQ (reference sequence). In DNA, the CDR3 is TGTGCCAGCAGCTTATCTCGCCACCGGACGCAGTATTTT. It translates to CASSLSRHRTQYF.

The chain is built from TRBV6-5 and TRBJ2-7, with TRBD2 matching over 8 bases. The germline gives CDR1 MNHEY, CDR2 SVGAGI. The CDR3 consists of 15 residues. Trimming cost V 2 bases and J 2 bases; bases outside gene matches: 5. DNA of the CDR3: TGTGCCAGCAGTTACCGGGGGGGGTCGGCCTACGAGCAGTACTTC. Translation gives CASSYRGGSAYEQYF.

V usage is TRBV27 and J usage is TRBJ2-7, with 8 bases matching TRBD1. The germline V gene encodes CDR1 MNHEY and CDR2 SMNVEV (reference sequence). J was trimmed by 4 bases and V by 0 bases; bases with no gene match: 5. This CDR3 comprises 15 residues. The CDR3: CASSLSGTGEYEQYF. The DNA for the CDR3 is TGTGCCAGCAGTTTATCCGGGACAGGAGAATACGAGCAGTACTTC.